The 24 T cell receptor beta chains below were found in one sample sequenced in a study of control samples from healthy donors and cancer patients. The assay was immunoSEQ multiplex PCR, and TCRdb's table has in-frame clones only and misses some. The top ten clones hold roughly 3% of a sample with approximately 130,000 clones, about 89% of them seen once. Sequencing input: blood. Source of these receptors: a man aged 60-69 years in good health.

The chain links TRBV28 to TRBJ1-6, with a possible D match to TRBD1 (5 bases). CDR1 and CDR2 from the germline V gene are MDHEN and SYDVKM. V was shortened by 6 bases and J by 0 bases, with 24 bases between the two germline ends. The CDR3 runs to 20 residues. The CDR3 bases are TGTGCCAGCAGGGACAAGACAGAAACAATACCGAGCTCCTATAATTCACCCCTCCACTTT. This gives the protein CASRDKTETIPSSYNSPLHF.

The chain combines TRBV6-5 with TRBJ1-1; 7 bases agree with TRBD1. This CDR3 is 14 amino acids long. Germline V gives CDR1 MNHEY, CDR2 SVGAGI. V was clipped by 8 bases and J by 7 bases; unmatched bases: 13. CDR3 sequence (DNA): TGTGCCAGCGGATCCGGGACAGACAAGCGTGAAGCTTTCTTT. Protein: CASGSGTDKREAFF.

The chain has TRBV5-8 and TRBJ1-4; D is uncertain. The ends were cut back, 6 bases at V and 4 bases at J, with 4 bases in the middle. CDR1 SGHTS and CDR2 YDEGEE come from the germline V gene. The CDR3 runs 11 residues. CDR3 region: CASNLNEKLFF. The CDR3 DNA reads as TGTGCCAGCAACCTTAATGAAAAACTGTTTTTT.

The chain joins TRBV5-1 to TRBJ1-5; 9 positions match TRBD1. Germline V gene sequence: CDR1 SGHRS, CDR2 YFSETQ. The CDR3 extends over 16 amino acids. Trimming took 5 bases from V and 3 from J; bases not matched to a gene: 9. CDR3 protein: CASSSGTGPANQPQHF. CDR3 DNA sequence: TGCGCCAGCAGTTCCGGGACAGGGCCGGCCAATCAGCCCCAGCATTTT.

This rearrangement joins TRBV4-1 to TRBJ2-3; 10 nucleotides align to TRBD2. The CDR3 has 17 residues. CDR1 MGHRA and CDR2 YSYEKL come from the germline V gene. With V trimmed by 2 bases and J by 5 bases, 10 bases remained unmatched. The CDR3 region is CASSQSRAGGPEDTQYF. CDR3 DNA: TGCGCCAGCAGCCAATCCCGAGCGGGGGGGCCAGAAGATACGCAGTATTTT.

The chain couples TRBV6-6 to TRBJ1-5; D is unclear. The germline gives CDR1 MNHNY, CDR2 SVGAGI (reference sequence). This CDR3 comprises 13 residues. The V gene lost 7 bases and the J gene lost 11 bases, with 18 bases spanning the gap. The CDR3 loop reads CASTLGGSGTQHF. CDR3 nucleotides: TGTGCCAGCACACTAGGAGGGAGCGGGACCCAGCATTTT.

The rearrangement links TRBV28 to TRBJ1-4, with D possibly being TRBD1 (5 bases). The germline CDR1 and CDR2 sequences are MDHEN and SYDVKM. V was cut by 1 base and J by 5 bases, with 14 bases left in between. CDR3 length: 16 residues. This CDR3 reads CASSLSPGRGNEKLFF. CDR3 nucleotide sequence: TGTGCCAGCAGTTTATCCCCGGGACGGGGAAATGAAAAACTGTTTTTT.

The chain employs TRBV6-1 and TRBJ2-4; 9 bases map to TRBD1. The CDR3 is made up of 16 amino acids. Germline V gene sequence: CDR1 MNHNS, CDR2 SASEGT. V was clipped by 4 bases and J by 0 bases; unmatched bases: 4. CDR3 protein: CASSAGTGRAKNIQYF. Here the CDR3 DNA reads TGTGCCAGCAGTGCGGGGACAGGGAGAGCCAAAAACATTCAGTACTTC.

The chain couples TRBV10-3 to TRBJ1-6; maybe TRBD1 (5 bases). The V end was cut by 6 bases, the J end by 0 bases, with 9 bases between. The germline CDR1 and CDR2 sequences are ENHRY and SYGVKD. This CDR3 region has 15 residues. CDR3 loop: CAIRQEGSYNSPLHF. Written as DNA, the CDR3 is TGTGCCATCAGACAGGAGGGCTCCTATAATTCACCCCTCCACTTT.

CDR3: CASSLHAGDTEAFF. In DNA, the CDR3 is TGTGCCAGCAGCCTCCACGCAGGGGACACTGAAGCTTTCTTT. The chain recombines TRBV3-1 (or the pseudogene TRBV3-2) with TRBJ1-1; D perhaps matches TRBD1 (6 bases). Per the germline V gene, CDR1 is LGHDT and CDR2 is YNNKEL (reference sequence). The length of the CDR3 is 14 residues. Between the trimmed V and J ends, which lost 4 bases and 3 bases, there was a span of 12 bases.

Here the CDR3 DNA reads TGTGCCAGTAGTGTCGGCAGTAACACCGGGGAGCTGTTTTTT. This translates into CASSVGSNTGELFF. The chain has TRBV19 and TRBJ2-2; unclear D gene. In germline, CDR1 is LNHDA, CDR2 SQIVND (reference sequence). V lost 5 bases and J lost 2, with 9 bases in between. The CDR3 runs 14 residues.

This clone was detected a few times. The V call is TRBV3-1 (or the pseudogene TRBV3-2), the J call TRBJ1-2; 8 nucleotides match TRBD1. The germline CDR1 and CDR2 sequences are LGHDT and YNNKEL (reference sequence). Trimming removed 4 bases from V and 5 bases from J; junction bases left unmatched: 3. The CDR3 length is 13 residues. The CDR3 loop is CASSPGTGYGYTF. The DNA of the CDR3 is TGTGCCAGCAGCCCCGGGACAGGTTATGGCTACACCTTC.

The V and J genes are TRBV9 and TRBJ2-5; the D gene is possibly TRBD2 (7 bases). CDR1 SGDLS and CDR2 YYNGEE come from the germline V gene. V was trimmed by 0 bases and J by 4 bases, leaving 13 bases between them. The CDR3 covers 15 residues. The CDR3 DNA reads TGTGCCAGCAGCGTAGGGGGGGGCCTGGTAGAGACCCAGTACTTC. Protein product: CASSVGGGLVETQYF.

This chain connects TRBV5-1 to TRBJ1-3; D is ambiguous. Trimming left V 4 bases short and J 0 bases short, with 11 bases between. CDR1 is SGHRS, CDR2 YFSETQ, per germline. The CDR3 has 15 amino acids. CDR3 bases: TGCGCCAGCAGCGATCCGTTTTACTCTGGAAACACCATATATTTT. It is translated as CASSDPFYSGNTIYF.

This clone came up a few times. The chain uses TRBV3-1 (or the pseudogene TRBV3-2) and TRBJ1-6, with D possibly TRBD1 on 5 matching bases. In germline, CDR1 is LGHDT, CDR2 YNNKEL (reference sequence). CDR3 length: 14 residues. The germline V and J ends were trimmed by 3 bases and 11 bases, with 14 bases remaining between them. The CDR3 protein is CASSHRGTEAPLHF. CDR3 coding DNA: TGTGCCAGCAGCCATCGGGGGACGGAGGCACCCCTCCACTTT.

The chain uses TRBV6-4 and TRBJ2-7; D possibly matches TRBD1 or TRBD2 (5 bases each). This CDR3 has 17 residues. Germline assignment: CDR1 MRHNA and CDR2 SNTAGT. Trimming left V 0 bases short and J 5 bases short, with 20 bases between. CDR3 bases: TGTGCCAGCAGTGACTCCTTCGGGGCCTCGCTTTTCGACGAGCAGTACTTC. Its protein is CASSDSFGASLFDEQYF.

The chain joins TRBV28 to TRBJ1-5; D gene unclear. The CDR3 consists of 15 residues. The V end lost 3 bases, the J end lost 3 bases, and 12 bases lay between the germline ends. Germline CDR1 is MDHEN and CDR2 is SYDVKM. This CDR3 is CASSFIDTDNQPQHF. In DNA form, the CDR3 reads TGTGCCAGCAGTTTCATTGACACAGACAATCAGCCCCAGCATTTT.

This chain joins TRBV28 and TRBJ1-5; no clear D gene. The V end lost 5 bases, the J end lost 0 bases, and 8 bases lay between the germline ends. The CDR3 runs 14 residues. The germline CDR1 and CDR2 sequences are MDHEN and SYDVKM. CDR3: CASSLSHSNQPQHF. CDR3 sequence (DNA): TGTGCCAGCAGTCTCAGTCATAGCAATCAGCCCCAGCATTTT.

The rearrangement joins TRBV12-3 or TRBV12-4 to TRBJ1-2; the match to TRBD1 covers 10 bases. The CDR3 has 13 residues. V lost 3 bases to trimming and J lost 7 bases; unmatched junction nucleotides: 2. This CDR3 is CASSFGQGVGYTF. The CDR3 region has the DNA TGTGCCAGCAGTTTCGGACAGGGGGTTGGCTACACCTTC.

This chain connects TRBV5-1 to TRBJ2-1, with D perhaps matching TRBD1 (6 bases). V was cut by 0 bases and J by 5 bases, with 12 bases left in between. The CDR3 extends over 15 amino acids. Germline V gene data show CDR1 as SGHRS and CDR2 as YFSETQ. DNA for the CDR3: TGCGCCAGCAGCTTGGCACAGACAGGTAACAATGAGCAGTTCTTC. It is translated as CASSLAQTGNNEQFF.

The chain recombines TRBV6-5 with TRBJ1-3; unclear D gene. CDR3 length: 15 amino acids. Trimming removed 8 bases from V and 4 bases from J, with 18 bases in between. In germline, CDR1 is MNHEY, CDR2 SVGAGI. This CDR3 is CASFDLGLRGNTIYF. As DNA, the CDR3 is TGTGCCAGCTTCGACCTGGGGTTGAGGGGAAACACCATATATTTT.

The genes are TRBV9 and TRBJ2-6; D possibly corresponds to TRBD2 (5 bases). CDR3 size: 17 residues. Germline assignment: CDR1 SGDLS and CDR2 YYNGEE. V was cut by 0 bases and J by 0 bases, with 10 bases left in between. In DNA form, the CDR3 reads TGTGCCAGCAGCGTAGGACTAACCAACTCTGGGGCCAACGTCCTGACTTTC. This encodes CASSVGLTNSGANVLTF.

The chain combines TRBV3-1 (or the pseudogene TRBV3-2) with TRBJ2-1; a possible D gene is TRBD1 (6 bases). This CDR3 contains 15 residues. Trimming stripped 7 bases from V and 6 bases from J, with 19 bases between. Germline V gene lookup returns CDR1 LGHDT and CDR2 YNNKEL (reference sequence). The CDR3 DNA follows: TGTGCCAGCAACTCCGGGACAACTTCGGGCAATGAGCAGTTCTTC. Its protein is CASNSGTTSGNEQFF.

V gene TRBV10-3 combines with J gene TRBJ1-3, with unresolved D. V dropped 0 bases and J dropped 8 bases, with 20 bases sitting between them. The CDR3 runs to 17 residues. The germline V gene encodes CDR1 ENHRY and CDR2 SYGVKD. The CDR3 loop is CAISESVADLLGDTIYF. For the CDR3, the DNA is TGTGCCATCAGTGAGTCGGTGGCGGACCTACTCGGTGACACCATATATTTT.